The sequence of this TCR beta chain was determined in a study of blood T cells in healthy people across ages. Regarding the study as a whole: Roughly linear age-related decline in beta diversity appeared, significant by age around 40.

The germline V gene encodes CDR1 SGHTA and CDR2 FQGNSA. The CDR3 contains 17 residues. V lost 5 bases, J lost 2 bases, and 20 bases lay in between. PBMCs were isolated at a quantity of at least 6 million per sample. With regard to this clonotype: As yet, its antigen is unknown.

Through a sample-barcoded 5' primer and a J-beta primer mix, a second PCR was run for roughly 6 to 11 cycles. Every molecule of cDNA carried a tag from a template-switch adaptor with 12 random nucleotides. TCRdb reanalysed the 5' RACE reads using MiXCR and keeps one entry per CDR3 protein. The table has more than 650,000 distinct CDR3 sequences, roughly 24% seen once; the top ten hold about 2.9%. The data also belong to a second study, concerning T cells of mothers and their children.

The material sequenced was blood. The source is a boy aged 10-17 years in good health. V is TRBV7-2 and J is TRBJ2-3; D perhaps matches TRBD2 (6 bases). The CDR3: CASSPGPTGLNTDTQYF. CDR3 DNA sequence: TGTGCCAGCAGCCCCGGGCCAACGGGACTCAACACAGATACGCAGTATTTT.